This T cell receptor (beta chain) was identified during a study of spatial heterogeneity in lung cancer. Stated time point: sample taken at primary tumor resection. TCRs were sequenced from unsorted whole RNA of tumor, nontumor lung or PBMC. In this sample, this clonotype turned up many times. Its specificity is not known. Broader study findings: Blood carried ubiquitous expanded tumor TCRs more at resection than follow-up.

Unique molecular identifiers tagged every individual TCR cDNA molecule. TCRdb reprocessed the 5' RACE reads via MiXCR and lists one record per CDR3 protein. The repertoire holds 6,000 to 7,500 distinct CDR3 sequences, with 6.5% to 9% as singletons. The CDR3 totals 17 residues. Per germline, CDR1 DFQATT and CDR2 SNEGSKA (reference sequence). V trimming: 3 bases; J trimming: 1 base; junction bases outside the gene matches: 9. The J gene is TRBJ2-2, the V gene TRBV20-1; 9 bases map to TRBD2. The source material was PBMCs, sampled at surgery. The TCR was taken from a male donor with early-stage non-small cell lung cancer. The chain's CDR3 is CSARSRASGMNTGELFF. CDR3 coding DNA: TGCAGTGCTAGGTCTAGGGCTAGCGGGATGAACACCGGGGAGCTGTTTTTT.